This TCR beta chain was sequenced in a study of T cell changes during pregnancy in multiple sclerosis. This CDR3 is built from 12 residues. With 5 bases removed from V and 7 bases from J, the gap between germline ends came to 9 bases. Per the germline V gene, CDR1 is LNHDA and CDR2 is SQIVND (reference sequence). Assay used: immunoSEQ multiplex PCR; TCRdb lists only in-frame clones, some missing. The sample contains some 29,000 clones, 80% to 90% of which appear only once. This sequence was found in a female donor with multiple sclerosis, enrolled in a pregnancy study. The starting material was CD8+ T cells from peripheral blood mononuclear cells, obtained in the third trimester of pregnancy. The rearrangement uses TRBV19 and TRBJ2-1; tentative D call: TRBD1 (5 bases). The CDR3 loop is CASSFTGNEQFF. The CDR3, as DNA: TGTGCCAGTAGTTTTACAGGTAATGAGCAGTTCTTC.